This T cell receptor (beta chain) comes out of a study of blood T cell repertoires in COVID-19. Study at large: The samples span acute and convalescent COVID-19 from the United States, Italy and Spain.

In the study's own analysis: Reference gene primer amplification yielded estimated nucleated cell counts. Sequencing used immunoSEQ multiplex PCR; TCRdb keeps in-frame clones, though not all of them. That table is the source of V, J and clone size, and D and trimming were worked out from the DNA. The table records around 93,000 clones, roughly 79% of them present only once. V was trimmed by 2 bases and J by 5 bases, leaving 12 bases between them. The germline V gene has CDR1 MNHEY and CDR2 SVGEGT. The CDR3 has 15 residues. Sequenced sample: peripheral blood. The TCR was taken from a woman of 80 years or more with acute or convalescent COVID-19. The genes are TRBV6-2 or TRBV6-3 and TRBJ1-4; D remains unclear. This chain's CDR3 is CASSYGREWNEKLFF. The CDR3 DNA reads TGTGCCAGCAGTTACGGCCGGGAATGGAATGAAAAACTGTTTTTT.